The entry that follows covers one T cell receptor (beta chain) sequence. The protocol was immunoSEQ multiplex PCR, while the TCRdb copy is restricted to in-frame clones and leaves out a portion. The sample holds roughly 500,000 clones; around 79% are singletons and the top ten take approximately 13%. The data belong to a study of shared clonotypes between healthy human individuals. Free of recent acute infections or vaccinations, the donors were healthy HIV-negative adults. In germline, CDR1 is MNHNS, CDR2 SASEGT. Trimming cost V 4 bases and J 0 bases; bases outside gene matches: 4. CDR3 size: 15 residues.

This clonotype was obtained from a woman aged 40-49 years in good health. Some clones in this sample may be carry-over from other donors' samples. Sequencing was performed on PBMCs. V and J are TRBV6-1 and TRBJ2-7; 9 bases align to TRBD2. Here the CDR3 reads CASSGLAGVSYEQYF. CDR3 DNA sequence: TGTGCCAGCAGTGGATTAGCGGGAGTCTCCTACGAGCAGTACTTC.